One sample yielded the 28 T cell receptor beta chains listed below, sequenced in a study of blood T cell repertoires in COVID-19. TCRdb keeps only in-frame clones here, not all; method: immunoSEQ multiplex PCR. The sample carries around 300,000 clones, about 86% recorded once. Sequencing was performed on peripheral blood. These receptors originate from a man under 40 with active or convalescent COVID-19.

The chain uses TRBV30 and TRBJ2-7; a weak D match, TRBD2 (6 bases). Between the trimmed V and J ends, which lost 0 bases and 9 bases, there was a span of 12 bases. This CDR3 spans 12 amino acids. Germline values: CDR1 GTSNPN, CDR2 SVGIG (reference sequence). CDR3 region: CAWSVFKEGQYF. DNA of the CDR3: TGTGCCTGGAGTGTATTCAAGGAGGGGCAGTACTTC.

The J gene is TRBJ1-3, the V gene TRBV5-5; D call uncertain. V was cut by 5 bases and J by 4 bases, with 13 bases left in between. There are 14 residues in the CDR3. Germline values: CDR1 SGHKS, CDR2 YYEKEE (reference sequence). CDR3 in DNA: TGTGCCAGCAGGTGGGAGGGCGGAGGAAACACCATATATTTT. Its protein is CASRWEGGGNTIYF.

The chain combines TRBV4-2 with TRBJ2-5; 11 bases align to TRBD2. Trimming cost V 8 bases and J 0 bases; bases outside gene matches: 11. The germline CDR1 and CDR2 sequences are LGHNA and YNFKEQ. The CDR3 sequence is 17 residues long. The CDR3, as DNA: TGTGCCAGCCGCCGAGCTAGCGGGGGGACGTACCAAGAGACCCAGTACTTC. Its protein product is CASRRASGGTYQETQYF.

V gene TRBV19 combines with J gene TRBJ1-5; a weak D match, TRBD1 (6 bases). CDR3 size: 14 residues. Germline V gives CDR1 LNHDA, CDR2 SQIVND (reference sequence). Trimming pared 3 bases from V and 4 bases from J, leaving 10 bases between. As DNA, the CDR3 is TGTGCCAGTAGTATCGACAGGTTGAATCAGCCCCAGCATTTT. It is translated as CASSIDRLNQPQHF. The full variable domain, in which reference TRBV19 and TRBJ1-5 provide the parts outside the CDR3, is DGGITQSPKYLFRKEGQNVTLSCEQNLNHDAMYWYRQDPGQGLRLIYYSQIVNDFQKGDIAEGYSVSREKKESFPLTVTSAQKNPTAFYLCASSIDRLNQPQHFGDGTRLSIL.

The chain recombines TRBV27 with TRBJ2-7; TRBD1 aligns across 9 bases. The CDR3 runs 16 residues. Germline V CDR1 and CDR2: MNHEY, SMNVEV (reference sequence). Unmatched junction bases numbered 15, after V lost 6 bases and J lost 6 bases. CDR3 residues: CASSFRRGTGYREQYF. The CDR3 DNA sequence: TGTGCCAGCAGCTTCCGTAGGGGGACAGGGTACCGCGAGCAGTACTTC.

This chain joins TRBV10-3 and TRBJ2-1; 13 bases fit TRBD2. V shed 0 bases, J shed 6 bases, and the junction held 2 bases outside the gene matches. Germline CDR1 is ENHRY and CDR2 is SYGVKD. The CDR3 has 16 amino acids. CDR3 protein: CAISESWTSGGNEQFF. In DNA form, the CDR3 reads TGTGCCATCAGTGAGTCCTGGACTAGCGGGGGCAATGAGCAGTTCTTC.

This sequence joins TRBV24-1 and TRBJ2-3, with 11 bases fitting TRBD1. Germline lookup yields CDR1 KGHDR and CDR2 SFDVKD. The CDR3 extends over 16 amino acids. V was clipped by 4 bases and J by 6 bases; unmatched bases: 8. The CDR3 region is CATSEFGDRGRDTQYF. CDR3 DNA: TGTGCCACCAGTGAATTCGGGGACAGGGGGAGGGATACGCAGTATTTT.

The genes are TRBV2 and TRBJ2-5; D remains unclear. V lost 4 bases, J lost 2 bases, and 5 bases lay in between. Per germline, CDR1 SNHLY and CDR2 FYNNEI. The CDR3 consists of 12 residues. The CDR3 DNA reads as TGTGCCAGCAGTGCACAGCAAGAGACCCAGTACTTC. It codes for CASSAQQETQYF.

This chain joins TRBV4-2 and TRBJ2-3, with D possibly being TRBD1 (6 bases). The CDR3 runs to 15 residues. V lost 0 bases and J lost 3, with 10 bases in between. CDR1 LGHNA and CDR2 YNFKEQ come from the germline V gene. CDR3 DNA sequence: TGTGCCAGCAGCCAAGATGGGGGCAATACAGATACGCAGTATTTT. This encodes CASSQDGGNTDTQYF.

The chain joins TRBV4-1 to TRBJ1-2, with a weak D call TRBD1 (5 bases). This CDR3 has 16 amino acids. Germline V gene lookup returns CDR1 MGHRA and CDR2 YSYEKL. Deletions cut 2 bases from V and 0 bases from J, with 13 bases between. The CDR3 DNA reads TGCGCCAGCAGCCAATACATCGGGACTTCTAACTATGGCTACACCTTC. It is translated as CASSQYIGTSNYGYTF.

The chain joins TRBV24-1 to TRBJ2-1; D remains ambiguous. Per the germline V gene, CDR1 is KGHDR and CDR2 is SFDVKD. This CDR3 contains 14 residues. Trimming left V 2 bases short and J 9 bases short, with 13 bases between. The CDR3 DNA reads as TGTGCCACCAGTGATTCTCGACCAACGGGTGAGCAGTTCTTC. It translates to CATSDSRPTGEQFF.

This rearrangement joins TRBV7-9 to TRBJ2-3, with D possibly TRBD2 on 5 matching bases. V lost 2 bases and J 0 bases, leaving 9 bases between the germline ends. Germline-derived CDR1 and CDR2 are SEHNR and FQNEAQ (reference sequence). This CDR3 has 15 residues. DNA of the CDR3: TGTGCCAGCAGCTTATCAGGAGGAAGCACAGATACGCAGTATTTT. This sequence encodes CASSLSGGSTDTQYF.

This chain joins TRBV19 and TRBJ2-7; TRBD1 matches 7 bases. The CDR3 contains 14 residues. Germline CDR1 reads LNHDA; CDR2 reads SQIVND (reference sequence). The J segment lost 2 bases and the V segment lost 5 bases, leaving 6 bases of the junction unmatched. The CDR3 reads CASSPGDSTYEQYF. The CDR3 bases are TGTGCCAGTAGTCCAGGGGACAGTACCTACGAGCAGTACTTC.

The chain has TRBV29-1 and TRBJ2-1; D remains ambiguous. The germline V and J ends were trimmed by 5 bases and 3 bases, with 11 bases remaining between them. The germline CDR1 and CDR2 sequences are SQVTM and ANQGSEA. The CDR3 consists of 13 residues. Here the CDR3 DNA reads TGCAGCGTTAGGCGGCTGGACTACAATGAGCAGTTCTTC. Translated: CSVRRLDYNEQFF.

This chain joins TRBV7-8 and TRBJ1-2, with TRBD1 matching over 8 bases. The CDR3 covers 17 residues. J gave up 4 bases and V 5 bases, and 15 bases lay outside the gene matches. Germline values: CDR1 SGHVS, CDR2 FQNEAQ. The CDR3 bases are TGTGCCAGCAGCCCGGGTCCTCGGGACAGGAGATTCTATGGCTACACCTTC. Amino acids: CASSPGPRDRRFYGYTF.

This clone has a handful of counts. This CDR3 is CASSQDTSGRLRYEQYF. In DNA, the CDR3 is TGCGCCAGCAGCCAAGACACTAGCGGGAGACTGAGGTACGAGCAGTACTTC. The chain uses TRBV4-1 and TRBJ2-7; 11 bases fit TRBD2. Trimming cost V 0 bases and J 4 bases; bases outside gene matches: 8. Per germline, CDR1 MGHRA and CDR2 YSYEKL. CDR3 length: 17 residues.

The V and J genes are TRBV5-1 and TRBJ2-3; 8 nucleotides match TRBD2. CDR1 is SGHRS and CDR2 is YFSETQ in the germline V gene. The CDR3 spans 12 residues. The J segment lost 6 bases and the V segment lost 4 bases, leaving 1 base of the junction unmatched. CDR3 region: CASSPGGDTQYF. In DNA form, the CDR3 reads TGCGCCAGCAGCCCGGGAGGGGATACGCAGTATTTT.

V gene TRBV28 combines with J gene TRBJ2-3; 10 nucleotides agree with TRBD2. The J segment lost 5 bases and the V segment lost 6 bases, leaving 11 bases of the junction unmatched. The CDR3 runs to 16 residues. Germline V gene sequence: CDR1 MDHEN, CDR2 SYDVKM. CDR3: CASRAFGLAGVDTQYF. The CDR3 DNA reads TGTGCCAGCAGGGCCTTTGGGCTAGCGGGAGTAGATACGCAGTATTTT.

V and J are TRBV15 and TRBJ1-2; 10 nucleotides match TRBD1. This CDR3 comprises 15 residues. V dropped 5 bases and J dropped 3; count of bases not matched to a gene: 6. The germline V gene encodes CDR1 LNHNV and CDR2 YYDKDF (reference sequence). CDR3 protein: CATSGRDRGDYGYTF. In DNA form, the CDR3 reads TGTGCCACCAGCGGCCGGGACAGGGGAGACTATGGCTACACCTTC.

Written as DNA, the CDR3 is TGTGCCAGCAGTTGGGTACGGGACACTGAAGCTTTCTTT. Translating gives CASSWVRDTEAFF. This chain connects TRBV28 to TRBJ1-1; D is unresolved. This CDR3 has 13 amino acids. Trimming cost V 4 bases and J 3 bases, with 9 bases left between them. From germline, CDR1 is MDHEN and CDR2 SYDVKM.

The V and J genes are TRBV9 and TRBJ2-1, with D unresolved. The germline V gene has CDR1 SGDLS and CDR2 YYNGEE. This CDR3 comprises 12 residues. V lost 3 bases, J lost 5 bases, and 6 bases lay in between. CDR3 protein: CASSAQNNEQFF. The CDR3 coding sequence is TGTGCCAGCAGCGCTCAGAACAATGAGCAGTTCTTC.

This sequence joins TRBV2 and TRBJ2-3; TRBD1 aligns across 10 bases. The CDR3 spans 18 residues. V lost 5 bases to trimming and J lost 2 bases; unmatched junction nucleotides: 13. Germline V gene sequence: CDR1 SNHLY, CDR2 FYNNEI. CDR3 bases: TGTGCCAGCAGTAGGACCAAGACAGGGGGCACAATCACAGATACGCAGTATTTT. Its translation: CASSRTKTGGTITDTQYF.

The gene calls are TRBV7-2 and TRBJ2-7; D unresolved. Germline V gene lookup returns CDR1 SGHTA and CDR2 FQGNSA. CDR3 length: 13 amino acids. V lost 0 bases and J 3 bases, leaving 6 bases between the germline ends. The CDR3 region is CASSLAPLYEQYF. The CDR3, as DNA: TGTGCCAGCAGCTTAGCCCCTCTCTACGAGCAGTACTTC. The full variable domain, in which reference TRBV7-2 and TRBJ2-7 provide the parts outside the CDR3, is GAGVSQSPSNKVTEKGKDVELRCDPISGHTALYWYRQSLGQGLEFLIYFQGNSAPDKSGLPSDRFSAERTGGSVSTLTIQRTQQEDSAVYLCASSLAPLYEQYFGPGTRLTVT.

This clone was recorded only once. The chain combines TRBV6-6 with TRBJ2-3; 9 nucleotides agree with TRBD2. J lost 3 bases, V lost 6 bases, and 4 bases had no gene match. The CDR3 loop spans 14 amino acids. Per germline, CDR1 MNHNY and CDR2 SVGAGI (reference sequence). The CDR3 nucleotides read TGTGCCAGCAGGGTGCGGGGGGGGACAGATACGCAGTATTTT. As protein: CASRVRGGTDTQYF.

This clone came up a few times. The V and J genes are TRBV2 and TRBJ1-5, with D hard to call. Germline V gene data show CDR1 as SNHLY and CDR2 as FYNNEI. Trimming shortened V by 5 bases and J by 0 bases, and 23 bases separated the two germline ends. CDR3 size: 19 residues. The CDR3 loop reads CASSWAPGSPIYSNQPQHF. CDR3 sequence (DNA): TGTGCCAGCAGTTGGGCGCCGGGATCTCCGATATATAGCAATCAGCCCCAGCATTTT.

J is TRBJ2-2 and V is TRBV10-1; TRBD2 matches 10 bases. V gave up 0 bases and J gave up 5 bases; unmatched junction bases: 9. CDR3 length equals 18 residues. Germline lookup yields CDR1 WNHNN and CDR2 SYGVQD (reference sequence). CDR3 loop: CASSESRLAGGKTGELFF. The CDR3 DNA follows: TGCGCCAGCAGTGAGTCGAGGTTAGCGGGAGGAAAAACCGGGGAGCTGTTTTTT.

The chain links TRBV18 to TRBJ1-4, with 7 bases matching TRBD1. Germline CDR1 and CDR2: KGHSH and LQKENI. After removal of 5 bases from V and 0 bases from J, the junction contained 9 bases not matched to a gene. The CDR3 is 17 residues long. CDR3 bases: TGTGCCAGCTCATCCCTCGCAGGGGGAACAACTAATGAAAAACTGTTTTTT. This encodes CASSSLAGGTTNEKLFF.

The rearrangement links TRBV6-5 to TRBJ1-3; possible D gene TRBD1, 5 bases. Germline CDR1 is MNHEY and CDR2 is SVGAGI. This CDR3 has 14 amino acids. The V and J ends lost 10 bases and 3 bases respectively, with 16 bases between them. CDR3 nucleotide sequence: TGTGCCACACAAGGGGTTTTCGATGGAAACACCATATATTTT. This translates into CATQGVFDGNTIYF.